The source of this T cell receptor beta chain is a study of somatic mutations in cytotoxic T cells in rheumatoid arthritis. Study background: Blood (approximately 30 ml EDTA) from each patient was taken right after diagnosis, before any treatment.

Comments on this clone: No antigen is known for it.

TCRdb keeps only in-frame clones here, not all; method: immunoSEQ multiplex PCR. The sample holds about 20,000 clones, approximately 82% seen once. Study results and limitations: Unlike healthy controls, rheumatoid arthritis patients had CD8+ clonality that increased with age.

The CDR3 is 17 residues long. Germline CDR1 and CDR2: ENHRY and SYGVKD. Trimming at V came to 6 bases and at J to 1 base, leaving 10 bases not matched to a gene. Flow cytometry served to check the purity of CD4+ and CD8+ cells, which were isolated by positive magnetic bead selection. The rearrangement uses TRBV10-3 and TRBJ1-1; 11 nucleotides align to TRBD1. Material: CD8+ T cells sorted from blood. This TCR derives from an adult with rheumatoid arthritis. CDR3 nucleotide sequence: TGTGCCATCAGAGATGGGACAGGGGGTGCTAGGAACACTGAAGCTTTCTTT. This sequence encodes CAIRDGTGGARNTEAFF.